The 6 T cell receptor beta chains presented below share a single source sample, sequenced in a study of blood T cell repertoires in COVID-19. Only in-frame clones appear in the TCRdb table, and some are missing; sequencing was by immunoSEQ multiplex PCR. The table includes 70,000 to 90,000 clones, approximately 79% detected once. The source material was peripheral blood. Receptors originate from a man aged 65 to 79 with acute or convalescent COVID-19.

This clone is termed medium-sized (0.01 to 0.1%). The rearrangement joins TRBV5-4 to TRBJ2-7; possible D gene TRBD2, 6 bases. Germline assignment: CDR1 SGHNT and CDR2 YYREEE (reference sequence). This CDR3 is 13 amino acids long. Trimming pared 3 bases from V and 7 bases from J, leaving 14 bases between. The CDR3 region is CASSSRAGREQYV. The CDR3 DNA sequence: TGTGCCAGCAGCTCCCGAGCGGGCCGGGAGCAGTACGTC.

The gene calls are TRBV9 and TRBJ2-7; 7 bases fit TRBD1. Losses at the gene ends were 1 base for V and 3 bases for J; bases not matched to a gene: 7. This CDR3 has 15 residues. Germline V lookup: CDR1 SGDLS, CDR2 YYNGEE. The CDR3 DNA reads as TGTGCCAGCAGCGTATCAGGACAGGCACACTACGAGCAGTACTTC. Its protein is CASSVSGQAHYEQYF.

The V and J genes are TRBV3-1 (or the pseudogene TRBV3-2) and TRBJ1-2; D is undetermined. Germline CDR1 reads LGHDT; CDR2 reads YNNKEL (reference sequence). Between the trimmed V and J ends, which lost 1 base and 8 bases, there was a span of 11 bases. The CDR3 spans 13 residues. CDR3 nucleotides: TGTGCCAGCAGCCAAGGCGGGCGAAGCGGCTACACCTTC. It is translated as CASSQGGRSGYTF.

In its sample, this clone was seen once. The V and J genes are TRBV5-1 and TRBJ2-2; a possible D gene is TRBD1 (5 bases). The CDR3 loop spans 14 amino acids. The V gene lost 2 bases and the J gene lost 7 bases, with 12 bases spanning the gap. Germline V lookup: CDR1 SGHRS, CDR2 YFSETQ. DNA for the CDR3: TGCGCCAGCAGCTTTGCCCAGGGAAACGGGGAGCTGTTTTTT. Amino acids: CASSFAQGNGELFF. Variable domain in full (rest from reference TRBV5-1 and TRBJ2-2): KAGVTQTPRYLIKTRGQQVTLSCSPISGHRSVSWYQQTPGQGLQFLFEYFSETQRNKGNFPGRFSGRQFSNSRSEMNVSTLELGDSALYLCASSFAQGNGELFFGEGSRLTVL.

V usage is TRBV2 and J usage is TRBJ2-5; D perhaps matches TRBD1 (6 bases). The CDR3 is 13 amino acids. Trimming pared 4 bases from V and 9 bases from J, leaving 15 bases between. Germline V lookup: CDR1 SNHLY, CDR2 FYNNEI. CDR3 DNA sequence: TGTGCCAGCAGTGGACAGGAGGAAGGTTCCCAGTACTTC. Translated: CASSGQEEGSQYF. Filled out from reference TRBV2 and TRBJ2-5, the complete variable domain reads EPEVTQTPSHQVTQMGQEVILRCVPISNHLYFYWYRQILGQKVEFLVSFYNNEISEKSEIFDDQFSVERPDGSNFTLKIRSTKLEDSAMYFCASSGQEEGSQYFGPGTRLLVL.

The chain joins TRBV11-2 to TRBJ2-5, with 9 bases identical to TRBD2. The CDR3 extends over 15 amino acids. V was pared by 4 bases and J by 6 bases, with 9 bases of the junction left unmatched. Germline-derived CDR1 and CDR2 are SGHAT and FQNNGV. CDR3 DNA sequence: TGTGCCAGCAGCTCCTGGCGGGGGGGCCCGAAGACCCAGTACTTC. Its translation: CASSSWRGGPKTQYF.